The rows below give T cell receptor beta chains drawn from one sample of a study of blood T cell repertoires in COVID-19. TCRdb's copy holds only in-frame clones and misses some; the assay was immunoSEQ multiplex PCR. This sample carries about 150,000 clones, 70% to 90% of them seen once, and the ten largest clones take around 8.1%. Sequencing input: peripheral blood. Source of these receptors: a woman aged 55-70 years with COVID-19, enrolled during active disease. CDR3s include the opening cysteine and the closing phenylalanine or tryptophan. Fields, in order: J gene, V gene, clone size, D gene, CDR3 protein, CDR3 DNA. The D gene is left open where the match is weak. Some rows mark clone size as missing; the rest say once, few, many or name a class of expanded clone.

>TRBJ2-7|TRBV3-1/TRBV3-2|NA|TRBD1
CASSHGQGTYEQYF
TGTGCCAGCAGCCATGGACAGGGGACCTACGAGCAGTACTTC
>TRBJ1-1|TRBV7-9|once|NA
CASSSQTMNTEAFF
TGTGCCAGCAGCTCCCAAACAATGAACACTGAAGCTTTCTTT
>TRBJ1-1|TRBV6-1|NA|NA
CASSDEGQPWTEAFF
TGTGCCAGCAGTGATGAGGGTCAACCCTGGACTGAAGCTTTCTTT
>TRBJ1-2|TRBV19|NA|NA
CASSIDLGRPGYTF
TGTGCCAGTAGTATAGATTTGGGCAGGCCTGGCTACACCTTC
>TRBJ1-2|TRBV19|NA|NA
CASSTGQRNYGYTF
TGTGCCAGTAGTACCGGACAGCGAAACTATGGCTACACCTTC
>TRBJ2-1|TRBV3-1/TRBV3-2|NA|TRBD2
CASSQLGLADYNEQFF
TGTGCCAGCAGCCAATTGGGACTAGCGGACTACAATGAGCAGTTCTTC
>TRBJ2-6|TRBV11-1|NA|NA
CASSLVTNVLTF
TGTGCCAGCAGCTTAGTCACCAACGTCCTGACTTTC
>TRBJ2-3|TRBV2|NA|NA
CASSEAQGHKEDTQYF
TGTGCCAGCAGTGAAGCTCAGGGACATAAGGAGGATACGCAGTATTTT
>TRBJ1-2|TRBV7-2|NA|NA
CASRSRVYGYTF
TGTGCCAGCAGGTCCAGGGTTTATGGCTACACCTTC
>TRBJ1-6|TRBV25-1|NA|TRBD1
CASRKEDRADSYNSPLHF
TGTGCCAGCAGGAAAGAGGACAGGGCGGACTCCTATAATTCACCCCTCCACTTT
>TRBJ2-7|TRBV3-1/TRBV3-2|NA|NA
CASSQPGHSYEQYF
TGTGCCAGCAGCCAACCCGGACACAGCTACGAGCAGTACTTC
>TRBJ1-2|TRBV11-2|once|NA
CASSPAGAYGYTF
TGTGCCAGCAGCCCCGCGGGGGCCTATGGCTACACCTTC
>TRBJ1-1|TRBV2|NA|TRBD1
CASSPGTVNTEAFF
TGTGCCAGCAGTCCCGGGACAGTGAACACTGAAGCTTTCTTT
>TRBJ2-5|TRBV6-6|NA|TRBD1
CASSPGTAQETQYF
TGTGCCAGCAGCCCCGGGACAGCCCAAGAGACCCAGTACTTC
>TRBJ1-1|TRBV18|NA|TRBD1
CASSRSLGQGATEAFF
TGTGCCAGCTCACGTTCTTTGGGACAGGGGGCCACTGAAGCTTTCTTT